Each of the 27 T cell receptor beta chains below was sequenced from the same sample in a study of cytomegalovirus exposure and HLA in healthy donors. Use of 60 Vbeta and 13 Jbeta primers characterized the PCR. Clones were read by immunoSEQ multiplex PCR, and TCRdb kept only the in-frame ones, dropping some. The sample includes around 90,000 clones, 79% of them seen just once. Sequencing input: PBMCs. The receptor set was obtained from a male donor in good health and CMV-seropositive.

This clone was counted between two and nine times. The rearrangement links TRBV30 to TRBJ1-2, with D maybe TRBD1 (5 bases). V was cut by 0 bases and J by 7 bases, with 12 bases left in between. The CDR3 runs to 13 residues. CDR1 is GTSNPN and CDR2 is SVGIG in the germline V gene (reference sequence). Here the CDR3 DNA reads TGTGCCTGGAGTGTGCGGGGGATCAGTGGCTACACCTTC. This gives the protein CAWSVRGISGYTF. Full variable domain (rest looked up from reference TRBV30 and TRBJ1-2): SQTIHQWPATLVQPVGSPLSLECTVEGTSNPNLYWYRQAAGRGLQLLFYSVGIGQISSEVPQNLSASRPQDRQFILSSKKLLLSDSGFYLCAWSVRGISGYTFGSGTRLTVV.

V usage is TRBV9 and J usage is TRBJ1-1; no definite D call. CDR3 length: 13 amino acids. Germline V gene data show CDR1 as SGDLS and CDR2 as YYNGEE. V was trimmed by 0 bases and J by 1 base, leaving 4 bases between them. This chain's CDR3 is CASSVEPNTEAFF. The CDR3 DNA follows: TGTGCCAGCAGCGTAGAGCCGAACACTGAAGCTTTCTTT.

The rearrangement uses TRBV30 and TRBJ2-7; 7 bases map to TRBD1. Losses at the gene ends were 5 bases for V and 3 bases for J; bases not matched to a gene: 7. This CDR3 is built from 13 residues. Germline values: CDR1 GTSNPN, CDR2 SVGIG (reference sequence). CDR3 nucleotide sequence: TGTGCCTGGGCCCCGGGACAGCTCTACGAGCAGTACTTC. Translated, it gives CAWAPGQLYEQYF.

The V and J genes are TRBV7-9 and TRBJ1-3; TRBD1 matches at 9 bases. The CDR3 covers 15 residues. V shed 3 bases, J shed 5 bases, and the junction held 5 bases outside the gene matches. The germline V gene encodes CDR1 SEHNR and CDR2 FQNEAQ (reference sequence). This chain's CDR3 is CASSFETGGRNTIYF. CDR3 DNA sequence: TGTGCCAGCAGCTTTGAGACAGGGGGTAGAAACACCATATATTTT.

The chain has TRBV6-1 and TRBJ1-6; TRBD1 is a possible D gene (5 bases). Germline V lookup: CDR1 MNHNS, CDR2 SASEGT. V dropped 1 base and J dropped 13 bases, with 8 bases sitting between them. This CDR3 is built from 12 residues. The CDR3 DNA is TGTGCCAGCAGTGAAGTGGGGCCTCCCCTCCACTTT. It yields the protein CASSEVGPPLHF.

The chain couples TRBV11-2 to TRBJ1-1, with 7 bases aligning to TRBD1. Trimming removed 5 bases from V and 0 bases from J; junction bases left unmatched: 3. Germline CDR1 SGHAT, CDR2 FQNNGV. CDR3 length: 14 amino acids. Here the CDR3 reads CASSRDSMNTEAFF. In nucleotides, the CDR3 is TGTGCCAGCAGCAGGGACAGTATGAACACTGAAGCTTTCTTT.

The rearrangement joins TRBV4-3 to TRBJ1-1, with D possibly being TRBD1 (5 bases). Trimming pared 0 bases from V and 1 base from J, leaving 12 bases between. The germline V gene has CDR1 LGHNA and CDR2 YSLEER. The CDR3 sequence is 16 residues long. The CDR3 here is CASSQELGHSNTEAFF. The CDR3 DNA follows: TGCGCCAGCAGCCAAGAGCTAGGACATTCGAACACTGAAGCTTTCTTT.

This clone was seen a handful of times. The chain carries TRBV5-6 and TRBJ2-7; TRBD1 might be the D (6 bases). This CDR3 is built from 14 residues. V lost 4 bases and J lost 2, with 13 bases in between. Germline lookup yields CDR1 SGHDT and CDR2 YYEEEE. In DNA, the CDR3 is TGTGCCAGCAGCGGCAAGGGGGTGGCCTACGAGCAGTACTTC. This gives the protein CASSGKGVAYEQYF.

The V gene is TRBV7-2, the J gene TRBJ1-6; TRBD1 might be the D (6 bases). Trimming left V 4 bases short and J 7 bases short, with 17 bases between. Germline CDR1 SGHTA, CDR2 FQGNSA. The CDR3 covers 16 residues. The CDR3 loop reads CASSSLGGAANSPLHF. The CDR3, as DNA: TGTGCCAGCAGCTCCCTAGGGGGGGCGGCGAATTCACCCCTCCACTTT.

V and J are TRBV5-1 and TRBJ1-6, with D perhaps matching TRBD1 (6 bases). This CDR3 has 15 amino acids. The germline gives CDR1 SGHRS, CDR2 YFSETQ. V shed 2 bases and J shed 7 bases, with 13 bases lying between them. Written as DNA, the CDR3 is TGCGCCAGCAGCTTAGGGGGGGCTCCCAATTCACCCCTCCACTTT. It is translated as CASSLGGAPNSPLHF.

The chain has TRBV12-5 and TRBJ1-2, with 8 nucleotides matching TRBD1. CDR1 and CDR2 (germline): LGHNT, FRNRAP. V lost 6 bases and J lost 7; bases outside the gene matches: 16. This CDR3 is built from 16 residues. CDR3 region: CASGDREGIRVSGYTF. Written as DNA, the CDR3 is TGTGCTAGTGGGGACAGGGAAGGAATAAGAGTGAGTGGCTACACCTTC.

Worth noting for this clone: The same CDR3 also results from other DNA sequences found in this sample. The gene calls are TRBV5-1 and TRBJ1-2; unclear D gene. The CDR3 contains 12 residues. With 0 bases removed from V and 4 bases from J, the gap between germline ends came to 4 bases. The germline V gene encodes CDR1 SGHRS and CDR2 YFSETQ. The CDR3 nucleotides read TGCGCCAGCAGCTTGGCGGGCTATGGCTACACCTTC. Amino acids: CASSLAGYGYTF.

The chain links TRBV11-3 to TRBJ1-1, with TRBD1 identical over 7 bases. Trimming took 3 bases from V and 10 from J; bases not matched to a gene: 5. The CDR3 covers 12 residues. The germline CDR1 and CDR2 sequences are SGHNT and YENEEA. The CDR3 protein is CASSLEGGGAFF. CDR3 DNA sequence: TGTGCCAGCAGCTTGGAAGGGGGCGGAGCTTTCTTT.

The chain uses TRBV5-4 and TRBJ1-2; D might be TRBD1 (5 bases). The length of the CDR3 is 14 residues. Germline assignment: CDR1 SGHNT and CDR2 YYREEE (reference sequence). Trimming removed 4 bases from V and 7 bases from J, with 17 bases in between. The CDR3 loop reads CASSLSGTKFGYTF. CDR3 DNA: TGTGCCAGCAGCCTCTCCGGGACTAAGTTTGGCTACACCTTC.

The rearrangement links TRBV4-3 to TRBJ1-2; weak D call: TRBD1 (5 bases). There are 15 residues in the CDR3. V gave up 0 bases and J gave up 6 bases, with 14 bases separating them. Germline CDR1 reads LGHNA; CDR2 reads YSLEER. CDR3 protein: CASSQDFDSRNGYTF. DNA for the CDR3: TGCGCCAGCAGCCAAGATTTCGACAGTCGTAATGGCTACACCTTC.

The chain uses TRBV2 and TRBJ2-7; 10 bases map to TRBD1. Losses at the gene ends were 6 bases for V and 3 bases for J; bases not matched to a gene: 5. CDR3 length: 14 amino acids. Germline loops: CDR1 SNHLY, CDR2 FYNNEI. The CDR3 nucleotides read TGTGCCAGCAGCGAGGACAGGGGGTACTACGAGCAGTACTTC. Translated, it gives CASSEDRGYYEQYF.

The chain employs TRBV4-1 and TRBJ1-5, with a tentative D call TRBD1 (5 bases). This CDR3 has 18 amino acids. CDR1 MGHRA and CDR2 YSYEKL come from the germline V gene. The V end lost 3 bases, the J end lost 0 bases, and 18 bases lay between the germline ends. The CDR3 DNA sequence: TGCGCCAGCAGCCAGGTCCGTGCGGGGCTATATAGCAATCAGCCCCAGCATTTT. This encodes CASSQVRAGLYSNQPQHF.

J is TRBJ2-7 and V is TRBV6-1; TRBD1 matches at 8 bases. After removal of 5 bases from V and 4 bases from J, the junction contained 7 bases not matched to a gene. This CDR3 spans 14 amino acids. Germline V gene lookup returns CDR1 MNHNS and CDR2 SASEGT. CDR3 sequence reads: CASSLGTGAYEQYF. Here the CDR3 DNA reads TGTGCCAGCAGTTTGGGGACAGGCGCTTACGAGCAGTACTTC.

The chain links TRBV30 to TRBJ2-1; 8 bases match TRBD2. Looked up from germline, CDR1 is GTSNPN and CDR2 is SVGIG (reference sequence). The CDR3 spans 13 residues. Losses at the gene ends were 0 bases for V and 8 bases for J; bases not matched to a gene: 3. CDR3 coding DNA: TGTGCCTGGAGTGTACTGCGGGGGGATGAGCAGTTCTTC. Protein: CAWSVLRGDEQFF.

V and J are TRBV15 and TRBJ1-2, with 7 nucleotides matching TRBD1. Germline V CDR1 and CDR2: LNHNV, YYDKDF (reference sequence). Unmatched junction bases numbered 3, after V lost 3 bases and J lost 2 bases. The CDR3 totals 14 residues. The CDR3 region has the DNA TGTGCCACCAGCAGGGCAGGGGGGAACTATGGCTACACCTTC. Amino acid sequence: CATSRAGGNYGYTF.

J is TRBJ1-1 and V is TRBV6-4; maybe TRBD1 (5 bases). The germline V gene has CDR1 MRHNA and CDR2 SNTAGT. This CDR3 comprises 13 residues. V was pared by 2 bases and J by 5 bases, with 9 bases between. CDR3 residues: CASSDRGGTEAFF. CDR3 nucleotides: TGTGCCAGCAGTGACAGGGGAGGAACTGAAGCTTTCTTT.

V gene TRBV14 combines with J gene TRBJ1-1, with a weak D call TRBD1 (6 bases). The CDR3 totals 14 residues. The ends were cut back, 2 bases at V and 4 bases at J, with 11 bases in the middle. The V gene's germline CDR1 is SGHDN and CDR2 FVKESK. The CDR3 sequence: CASSQRGTPTEAFF. The CDR3 DNA reads TGTGCCAGCAGCCAAAGGGGGACACCCACTGAAGCTTTCTTT.

V gene TRBV7-9 combines with J gene TRBJ2-7; D is possibly TRBD1 (6 bases). Germline assignment: CDR1 SEHNR and CDR2 FQNEAQ (reference sequence). Trimming shortened V by 0 bases and J by 5 bases, and 11 bases separated the two germline ends. The CDR3 runs to 14 residues. This CDR3 reads CASSLARGQDEQYF. CDR3 DNA: TGTGCCAGCAGCTTAGCCAGGGGTCAGGACGAGCAGTACTTC.

The table lists this clone with a few counts. The chain is built from TRBV30 and TRBJ1-4; D is unclear. From germline, CDR1 is GTSNPN and CDR2 SVGIG (reference sequence). This CDR3 is built from 14 residues. The V end was cut by 2 bases, the J end by 10 bases, with 17 bases between. CDR3 loop: CAWSLRAAPPKLFF. The CDR3, as DNA: TGTGCCTGGAGTTTGAGGGCCGCCCCGCCAAAACTGTTTTTT.

Points on this clone: The sample has other DNA sequences that encode this CDR3 too. This chain uses TRBV5-6 with TRBJ1-2, with TRBD1 identical over 8 bases. J lost 4 bases, V lost 3 bases, and 8 bases had no gene match. The germline gives CDR1 SGHDT, CDR2 YYEEEE. The CDR3 contains 15 residues. The CDR3: CASSWVTGGGYGYTF. CDR3 DNA sequence: TGTGCCAGCAGCTGGGTTACAGGGGGTGGCTATGGCTACACCTTC.

The rearrangement uses TRBV4-1 and TRBJ1-4; the D gene is possibly TRBD1 (5 bases). This CDR3 has 15 residues. V was trimmed by 4 bases and J by 0 bases, leaving 9 bases between them. Germline CDR1 is MGHRA and CDR2 is YSYEKL. CDR3 bases: TGCGCCAGCAGCCGTCCGGGGGCAACTAATGAAAAACTGTTTTTT. Translated, it gives CASSRPGATNEKLFF.

This clone has just a few counts. The chain recombines TRBV18 with TRBJ1-5; D possibly corresponds to TRBD1 (6 bases). This CDR3 spans 14 amino acids. V lost 5 bases and J lost 6, with 14 bases in between. Germline values: CDR1 KGHSH, CDR2 LQKENI. The CDR3 region is CASSRNRESQPQHF. The CDR3 DNA follows: TGTGCCAGCTCAAGGAACAGGGAATCTCAGCCCCAGCATTTT.